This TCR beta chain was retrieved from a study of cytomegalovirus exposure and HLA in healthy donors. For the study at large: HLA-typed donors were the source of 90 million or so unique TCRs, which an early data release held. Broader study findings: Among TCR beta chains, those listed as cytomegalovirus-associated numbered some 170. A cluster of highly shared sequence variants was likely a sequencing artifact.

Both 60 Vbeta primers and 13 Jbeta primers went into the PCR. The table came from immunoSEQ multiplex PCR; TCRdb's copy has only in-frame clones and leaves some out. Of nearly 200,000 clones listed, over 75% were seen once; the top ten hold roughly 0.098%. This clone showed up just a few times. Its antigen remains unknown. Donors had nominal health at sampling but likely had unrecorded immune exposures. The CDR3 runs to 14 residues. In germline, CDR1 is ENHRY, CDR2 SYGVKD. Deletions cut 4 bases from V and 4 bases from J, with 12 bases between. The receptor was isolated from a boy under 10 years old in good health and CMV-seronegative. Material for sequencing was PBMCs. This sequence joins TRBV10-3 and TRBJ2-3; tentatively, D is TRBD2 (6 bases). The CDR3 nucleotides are TGTGCCATCAGTGGCGCAGGGAGGCCAGATACGCAGTATTTT. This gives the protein CAISGAGRPDTQYF.